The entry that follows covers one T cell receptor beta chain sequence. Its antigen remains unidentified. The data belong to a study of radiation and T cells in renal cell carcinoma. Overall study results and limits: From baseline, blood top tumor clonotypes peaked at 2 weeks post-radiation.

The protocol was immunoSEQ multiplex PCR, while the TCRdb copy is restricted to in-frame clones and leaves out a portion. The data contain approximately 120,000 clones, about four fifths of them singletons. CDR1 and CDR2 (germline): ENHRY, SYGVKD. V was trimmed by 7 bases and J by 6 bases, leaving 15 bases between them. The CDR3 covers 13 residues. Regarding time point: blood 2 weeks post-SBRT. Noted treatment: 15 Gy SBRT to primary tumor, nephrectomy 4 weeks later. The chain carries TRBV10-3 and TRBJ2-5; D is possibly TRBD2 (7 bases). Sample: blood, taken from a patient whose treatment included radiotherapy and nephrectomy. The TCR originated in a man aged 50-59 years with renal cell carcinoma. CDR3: CAIKREGGQTQYF. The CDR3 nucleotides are TGTGCCATCAAAAGGGAGGGGGGACAGACCCAGTACTTC.